These 18 T cell receptor beta chains were sequenced from one sample in a study of T cell responses to AZD1222 COVID-19 vaccine. This table comes from immunoSEQ multiplex PCR, and its TCRdb copy is limited to in-frame clones, with some not included. Here the sample spans 150,000 to 200,000 clones, 85% to 95% being singletons. Here the sequenced sample was peripheral blood, taken on day 0 of AZD1222 vaccination. The receptors were sampled from an adult in good health.

This chain uses TRBV28 with TRBJ1-2; D is possibly TRBD1 (5 bases). The CDR3 sequence is 15 residues long. Trimming took off 4 bases at V and 0 bases at J, with 12 bases between the two ends. Germline CDR1 MDHEN, CDR2 SYDVKM. The DNA for the CDR3 is TGTGCCAGCAGTTCCGGGACTCGGGCTAACTATGGCTACACCTTC. Translation gives CASSSGTRANYGYTF.

This clone was detected only once. This chain uses TRBV4-2 with TRBJ1-2, with TRBD1 as a possible D gene (6 bases). Germline-derived CDR1 and CDR2 are LGHNA and YNFKEQ. This CDR3 is built from 14 residues. V shed 5 bases and J shed 7 bases, with 17 bases lying between them. The CDR3 nucleotides read TGTGCCAGCAGCAAAAACTCCAGGGGCCTTGGCTACACCTTC. Protein sequence: CASSKNSRGLGYTF.

The chain recombines TRBV19 with TRBJ1-5; D unclear. The germline CDR1 and CDR2 sequences are LNHDA and SQIVND (reference sequence). Trimming took off 5 bases at V and 0 bases at J, with 11 bases between the two ends. This CDR3 is 15 amino acids long. The CDR3 DNA follows: TGTGCCAGTAGTTCGGTGGTTTATAGCAATCAGCCCCAGCATTTT. It codes for CASSSVVYSNQPQHF.

This chain links TRBV19 with TRBJ1-5; D gene unclear. Looked up from germline, CDR1 is LNHDA and CDR2 is SQIVND (reference sequence). The length of the CDR3 is 13 residues. Trimming cost V 3 bases and J 16 bases, with 19 bases left between them. The DNA of the CDR3 is TGTGCCAGTAGTATCCTCGGCGAAGGGAGTTCCCATTTT. Translated, it gives CASSILGEGSSHF.

The rearrangement joins TRBV19 to TRBJ1-5; D might be TRBD1 (6 bases). The germline V and J ends were trimmed by 2 bases and 2 bases, with 10 bases remaining between them. In germline, CDR1 is LNHDA, CDR2 SQIVND (reference sequence). The CDR3 has 15 residues. The CDR3 reads CASSISGVGNQPQHF. CDR3 coding DNA: TGTGCCAGTAGTATATCAGGGGTTGGCAATCAGCCCCAGCATTTT.

This chain links TRBV25-1 with TRBJ2-1; no clear D. CDR1 MGHDK and CDR2 SYGVNS come from the germline V gene. Trimming cost V 1 base and J 3 bases, with 13 bases left between them. This CDR3 has 16 residues. The CDR3 DNA follows: TGTGCCAGCAGTGAATTCGTCTCCCGGTTCTACAATGAGCAGTTCTTC. It yields the protein CASSEFVSRFYNEQFF.

The chain couples TRBV5-1 to TRBJ1-5; no firm D call. V lost 0 bases and J 4 bases, leaving 11 bases between the germline ends. Germline values: CDR1 SGHRS, CDR2 YFSETQ. The CDR3 extends over 15 amino acids. DNA for the CDR3: TGCGCCAGCAGCTTGGGCCCGACGGGGAATCAGCCCCAGCATTTT. It specifies CASSLGPTGNQPQHF.

This chain links TRBV7-9 with TRBJ2-3, with D tentatively TRBD2 (6 bases). V was clipped by 6 bases and J by 4 bases, with 17 bases between them. Looked up from germline, CDR1 is SEHNR and CDR2 is FQNEAQ (reference sequence). This CDR3 spans 15 amino acids. CDR3 protein: CASSRPTGAPDTQYF. The DNA of the CDR3 is TGTGCCAGCAGTCGGCCGACGGGAGCCCCAGATACGCAGTATTTT.

The chain links TRBV6-2 or TRBV6-3 to TRBJ1-5, with 7 positions matching TRBD1. Germline V gene lookup returns CDR1 MNHEY and CDR2 SVGEGT. There are 14 residues in the CDR3. V trimming: 6 bases; J trimming: 7 bases; junction bases outside the gene matches: 9. CDR3 DNA: TGTGCCAGCAGCCCACAGGGGCTCGGGCAGCCCCAGCATTTT. Amino acid sequence: CASSPQGLGQPQHF.

The chain is built from TRBV24-1 and TRBJ1-2; 9 nucleotides match TRBD1. The germline CDR1 and CDR2 sequences are KGHDR and SFDVKD. Losses at the gene ends were 3 bases for V and 7 bases for J; bases not matched to a gene: 8. This CDR3 has 15 amino acids. This CDR3 reads CATSDPPTGGGGYTF. CDR3 DNA sequence: TGTGCCACCAGTGATCCCCCAACAGGGGGCGGTGGCTACACCTTC.

The chain couples TRBV7-3 to TRBJ2-3, with 8 bases lining up with TRBD2. Germline values: CDR1 SGHTA, CDR2 FQGTGA. This CDR3 has 16 residues. Trimming removed 5 bases from V and 2 bases from J; junction bases left unmatched: 9. The DNA for the CDR3 is TGTGCCAGCAGCCCGGATACTAGCGGAAACACAGATACGCAGTATTTT. Protein product: CASSPDTSGNTDTQYF.

This clone showed up just once. The chain has TRBV10-3 and TRBJ2-7; D perhaps matches TRBD2 (6 bases). V was shortened by 4 bases and J by 7 bases, with 14 bases between the two germline ends. CDR1 and CDR2 from the germline V gene are ENHRY and SYGVKD. CDR3 length: 13 residues. The CDR3 spells CAISAGPRGEQYF. The CDR3 bases are TGTGCCATCAGTGCGGGACCCCGGGGGGAGCAGTACTTC.

The chain uses TRBV5-1 and TRBJ2-2; no firm D call. CDR3 length: 14 amino acids. Germline-derived CDR1 and CDR2 are SGHRS and YFSETQ. The ends were cut back, 5 bases at V and 6 bases at J, with 14 bases in the middle. CDR3 bases: TGCGCCAGCAGTTCGGGCTCCTTACCCGGGGAGCTGTTTTTT. It codes for CASSSGSLPGELFF.

This clone was observed a single time. The chain combines TRBV7-2 with TRBJ2-4; the D gene is possibly TRBD1 (6 bases). The CDR3 is made up of 17 amino acids. Germline lookup yields CDR1 SGHTA and CDR2 FQGNSA. Trimming shortened V by 5 bases and J by 0 bases, and 17 bases separated the two germline ends. DNA of the CDR3: TGTGCCAGCAGCCTCCCCCGACAGGCCTTAGCCAAAAACATTCAGTACTTC. As protein: CASSLPRQALAKNIQYF.

This chain uses TRBV10-3 with TRBJ2-7; 7 bases map to TRBD1. The junction had 9 bases not matched to a gene; V was cut back by 4 bases and J by 0 bases. Germline V gene sequence: CDR1 ENHRY, CDR2 SYGVKD. The CDR3 totals 16 residues. The CDR3 DNA reads TGTGCCATCAGTGTAGCCCAGGGGGTTAGCTCCTACGAGCAGTACTTC. This translates into CAISVAQGVSSYEQYF.

The V and J genes are TRBV5-1 and TRBJ1-2, with 7 bases that match TRBD1. Looked up from germline, CDR1 is SGHRS and CDR2 is YFSETQ. V lost 2 bases to trimming and J lost 3 bases; unmatched junction nucleotides: 7. This CDR3 has 15 residues. Written as DNA, the CDR3 is TGCGCCAGCAGCTTTTCCCCCGGGACAGACTATGGCTACACCTTC. It codes for CASSFSPGTDYGYTF.

The CDR3 DNA follows: TGTGCCAGCATAAGACAGGGGGGAACCGGGGAGCTGTTTTTT. Protein sequence: CASIRQGGTGELFF. The rearrangement joins TRBV27 to TRBJ2-2, with 9 positions matching TRBD1. CDR3 length: 14 amino acids. With 7 bases clipped from V and 5 bases from J, the junction kept 5 bases outside the gene matches. The V gene's germline CDR1 is MNHEY and CDR2 SMNVEV (reference sequence).

The chain couples TRBV19 to TRBJ1-2; D gene unclear. CDR1 and CDR2 (germline): LNHDA, SQIVND (reference sequence). The CDR3 totals 14 residues. V lost 2 bases and J lost 3, with 10 bases in between. CDR3 sequence (DNA): TGTGCCAGTAGTATACTGGCAGGTGACTATGGCTACACCTTC. Translating it yields CASSILAGDYGYTF.